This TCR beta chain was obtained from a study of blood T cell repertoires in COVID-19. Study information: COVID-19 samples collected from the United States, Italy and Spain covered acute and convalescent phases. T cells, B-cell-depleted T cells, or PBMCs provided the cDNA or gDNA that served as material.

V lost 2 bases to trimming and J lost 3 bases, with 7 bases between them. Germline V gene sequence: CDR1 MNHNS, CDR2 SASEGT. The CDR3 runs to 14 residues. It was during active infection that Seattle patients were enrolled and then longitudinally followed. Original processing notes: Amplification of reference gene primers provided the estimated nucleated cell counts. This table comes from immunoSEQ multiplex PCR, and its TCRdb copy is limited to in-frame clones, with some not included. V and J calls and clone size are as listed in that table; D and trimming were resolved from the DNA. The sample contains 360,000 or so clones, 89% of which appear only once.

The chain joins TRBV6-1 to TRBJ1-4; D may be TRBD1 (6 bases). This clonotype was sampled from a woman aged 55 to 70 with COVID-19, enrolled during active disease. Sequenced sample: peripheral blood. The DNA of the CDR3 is TGTGCCAGCAGTGAAAGACAGGCTAATGAAAAACTGTTTTTT. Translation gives CASSERQANEKLFF.